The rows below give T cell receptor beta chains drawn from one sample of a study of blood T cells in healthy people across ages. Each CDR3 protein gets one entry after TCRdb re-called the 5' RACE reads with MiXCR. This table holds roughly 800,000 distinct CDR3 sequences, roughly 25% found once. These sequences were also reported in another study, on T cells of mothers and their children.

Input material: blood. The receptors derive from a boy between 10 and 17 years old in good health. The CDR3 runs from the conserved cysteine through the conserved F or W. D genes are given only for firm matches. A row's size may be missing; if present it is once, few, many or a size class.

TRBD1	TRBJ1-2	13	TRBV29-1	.	TGCAGCGTTGCCGGGGAGCCAGGGGGTGGCTACACCTTC	CSVAGEPGGGYTF
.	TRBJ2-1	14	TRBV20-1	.	TGCAGTGCTAGCGGGCGGCTCTCCTACAATGAGCAGTTCTTC	CSASGRLSYNEQFF
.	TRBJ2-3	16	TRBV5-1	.	TGCGCCAGCAGCTTGGATGGGGATCAGGTCACAGATACGCAGTATTTT	CASSLDGDQVTDTQYF
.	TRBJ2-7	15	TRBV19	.	TGTGCCAGTAGTATGGGTGCGGGACTGAGATACGAGCAGTACTTC	CASSMGAGLRYEQYF
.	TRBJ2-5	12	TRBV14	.	TGTGCCAGCAGCCAAGATTGGGAGACCCAGTACTTC	CASSQDWETQYF
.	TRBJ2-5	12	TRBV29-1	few	TGCAGCGTTACTCTAGAGCAAGAGACCCAGTACTTC	CSVTLEQETQYF
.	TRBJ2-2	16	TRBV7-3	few	TGTGCCAGCAGCCCCGAGTGGGGTAGGGGCACCGGGGAGCTGTTTTTT	CASSPEWGRGTGELFF
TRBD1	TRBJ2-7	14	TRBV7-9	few	TGTGCCAGCAGCAATCGGGACAGTCCCTACGAGCAGTACTTC	CASSNRDSPYEQYF
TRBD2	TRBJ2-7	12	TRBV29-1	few	TGCAGCGCCGGACGGGAGGCCTACGAGCAGTGCTTC	CSAGREAYEQCF
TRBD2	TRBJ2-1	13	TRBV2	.	TGTGCCAGCAGGAGCGGGAGCTACGATGAGCAGTTCTTC	CASRSGSYDEQFF
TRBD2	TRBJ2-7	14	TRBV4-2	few	TGTGCCAGCAGCCAAAACAGCGGGAGGTACGAGCAGTACTTC	CASSQNSGRYEQYF
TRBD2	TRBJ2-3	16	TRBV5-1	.	TGCGCCAGCAGCTTGGAGCCAGGACTAGCAATAGATACGCAGTATTTT	CASSLEPGLAIDTQYF
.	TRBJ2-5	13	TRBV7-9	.	TGTGCCAGCAGCTGGGAAAGGCAAGAGACCCAGGACTTC	CASSWERQETQDF
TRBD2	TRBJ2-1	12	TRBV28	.	TGTGCCAGCACTAGCGGTTACAATGAGCAGTTCTTC	CASTSGYNEQFF
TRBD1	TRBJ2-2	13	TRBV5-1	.	TGCGCCACTGGGACAGGAAACACCGGGGAGCTGTTTTTT	CATGTGNTGELFF
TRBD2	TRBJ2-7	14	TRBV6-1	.	TGTGCCAGCAGTGAAGCGGGAGGGTTAGGCGAGCAGTACTTC	CASSEAGGLGEQYF
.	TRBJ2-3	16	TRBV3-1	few	TGTGCCAGCAGCCAAGATTCGGTTGGCCACACAGATACGCAGTATTTT	CASSQDSVGHTDTQYF
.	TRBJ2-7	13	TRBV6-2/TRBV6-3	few	TGTGCCAGCGCCGGGACAACTACCTACGAGCAGTACTTC	CASAGTTTYEQYF
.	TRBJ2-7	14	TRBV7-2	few	TGTGCCAGCCGAGGGGGCGGGACTTCCTACGAGCAGTACTTC	CASRGGGTSYEQYF
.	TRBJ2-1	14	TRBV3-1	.	TGTGCCAGTCAATTAGCCTCGAGGGACTATGAGCAGTTCTTC	CASQLASRDYEQFF
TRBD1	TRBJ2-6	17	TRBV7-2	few	TGTGCCAGCAGCTACAGGGGCCGGTTCTCTGGGGCCAACGTCCTGACTTTC	CASSYRGRFSGANVLTF
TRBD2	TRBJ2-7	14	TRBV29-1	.	TGCAGCGTTGACGTAGCGGGACTGGCCTACGAGCAGTACTTC	CSVDVAGLAYEQYF
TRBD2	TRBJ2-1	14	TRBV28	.	TGTACCAGCAGCCGACTAGCGGTCTACAATGAGCAGTTCTTC	CTSSRLAVYNEQFF
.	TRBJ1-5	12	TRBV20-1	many	TGCAGTGCTAGGCAGGGCAATCAGCCCCAGCATTTT	CSARQGNQPQHF
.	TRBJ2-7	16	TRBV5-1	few	TGCGCCAGCAGCTTGTTGCCCTCTGATCAAACCTACGAGCAGTACTTC	CASSLLPSDQTYEQYF
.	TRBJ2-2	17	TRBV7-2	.	TGTGCCAGCAGCCCAATGGGGACGCTGACGAACACCGGGGAGCTGTTTTTT	CASSPMGTLTNTGELFF
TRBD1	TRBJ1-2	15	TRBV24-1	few	TGTGCCACCAGTGAAGGGGACAGGCCTAACTATGGCTACACCTTC	CATSEGDRPNYGYTF
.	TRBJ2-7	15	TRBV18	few	TGTGCCAGCTCACCAGTCAGCGCATCCGACTACGAGCAGTACTTC	CASSPVSASDYEQYF
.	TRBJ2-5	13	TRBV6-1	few	TGTGCCAGCAGTGAAGTGCCGGCCGAGACCCAGTACTTC	CASSEVPAETQYF
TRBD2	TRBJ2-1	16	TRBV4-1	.	TGCGCCAGCAGCCAAGATCTGGGACTAATCACGAATGAGCAGTTCTTC	CASSQDLGLITNEQFF
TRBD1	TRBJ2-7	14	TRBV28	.	TGTGCCAGCATAGGGGGCCTTAGCTCCTACGAGCAGTACTTC	CASIGGLSSYEQYF
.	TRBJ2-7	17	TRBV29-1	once	TGCAGCGTTCAGGAGGACGGATCCCGGCTATCCGACTACGAGCAGTACTTC	CSVQEDGSRLSDYEQYF
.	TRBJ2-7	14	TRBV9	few	TGTGCCAGCAGCCCCCAGACAGGTTCGTACGAGCAGTACTTC	CASSPQTGSYEQYF